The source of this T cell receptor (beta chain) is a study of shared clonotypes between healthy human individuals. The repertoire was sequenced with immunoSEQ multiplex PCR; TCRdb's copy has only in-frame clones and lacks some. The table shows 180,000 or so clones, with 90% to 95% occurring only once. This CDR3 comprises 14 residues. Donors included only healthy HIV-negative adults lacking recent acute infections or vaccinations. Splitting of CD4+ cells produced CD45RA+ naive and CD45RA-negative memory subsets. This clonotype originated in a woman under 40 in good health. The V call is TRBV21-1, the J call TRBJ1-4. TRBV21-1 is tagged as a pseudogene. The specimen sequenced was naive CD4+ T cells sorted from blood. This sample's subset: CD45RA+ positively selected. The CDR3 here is CASSKGRRNEKLFF. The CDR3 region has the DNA TGTGCCAGCAGCAAAGGTCGGCGGAATGAAAAACTGTTTTTT.